This T cell receptor beta chain appears in the sequencing data of a study of human T cells and chemical hapten exposure. The time point here: pre-sensitization, week 0. Treatment here: therapeutic diphenylcyclopropenone sensitization with weekly scalp DPC. TCRdb analysed the RACE reads with MiXCR anew, one entry per CDR3 protein. Of more than 150,000 distinct CDR3 sequences listed, almost 30% were seen once; the top ten hold just under 3%. With 1 base removed from V and 0 bases from J, the gap between germline ends came to 10 bases. The germline CDR1 and CDR2 sequences are LGHDT and YNNKEL (reference sequence). This CDR3 comprises 16 residues.

The V call is TRBV3-1, the J call TRBJ1-5; no clear D. The clonotype comes from a woman in her twenties or thirties with alopecia areata. Some clones in this sample may be carry-over from other donors' samples. Sequencing was performed on whole blood, taken in connection with sensitization to the hapten diphenylcyclopropenone (DPC). CDR3: CASSQGGPISNQPQHF. CDR3 DNA sequence: TGTGCCAGCAGCCAAGGTGGACCGATTAGCAATCAGCCCCAGCATTTT.